The 28 T cell receptor beta chains below come from one sample, sequenced in a study of blood T cell repertoires in COVID-19. This table comes from immunoSEQ multiplex PCR, and its TCRdb copy is limited to in-frame clones, with some not included. The sample holds 130,000 to 150,000 clones, over 80% seen once. Sequencing was performed on peripheral blood. These receptors came from a man in his fifties or sixties who had recovered from COVID-19.

The chain combines TRBV6-4 with TRBJ1-6; the D is unclear. The V gene lost 3 bases and the J gene lost 7 bases, with 10 bases spanning the gap. Per the germline V gene, CDR1 is MRHNA and CDR2 is SNTAGT. The CDR3 sequence is 14 residues long. In nucleotides, the CDR3 is TGTGCCAGCAGTGAACTTGCAGCGAATTCACCCCTCCACTTT. This codes for CASSELAANSPLHF.

CDR3 in DNA: TGTGCCAGCAGCCCGCAATCCGGGACTAGGAGAGAGACCCAGTACTTC. Translated, it gives CASSPQSGTRRETQYF. The chain carries TRBV7-9 and TRBJ2-5, with 8 bases lining up with TRBD2. J was trimmed by 4 bases and V by 5 bases; bases with no gene match: 12. Per the germline V gene, CDR1 is SEHNR and CDR2 is FQNEAQ (reference sequence). The CDR3 contains 16 residues.

The V call is TRBV14, the J call TRBJ2-1; 11 bases agree with TRBD2. In germline, CDR1 is SGHDN, CDR2 FVKESK. Germline trimming cut 1 base from V and 15 bases from J; bases unmatched to any gene: 17. This CDR3 is built from 17 residues. The CDR3 region has the DNA TGTGCCAGCAGCCAAGTCGCCAGTAGCGGGGGGGGTGTGGATCTGTTCTTC. Residues: CASSQVASSGGGVDLFF.

This rearrangement joins TRBV6-2 or TRBV6-3 to TRBJ2-1, with 7 bases fitting TRBD2. The CDR3 contains 15 residues. Germline assignment: CDR1 MNHEY and CDR2 SVGEGT. V lost 2 bases and J lost 6; bases outside the gene matches: 7. The CDR3, as DNA: TGTGCCAGCAGTTACGGGGCGGGGGAACTCAATGAGCAGTTCTTC. It encodes CASSYGAGELNEQFF.

The chain carries TRBV6-5 and TRBJ1-4; possibly TRBD1 for D (5 bases). Trimming stripped 7 bases from V and 7 bases from J, with 16 bases between. Germline-derived CDR1 and CDR2 are MNHEY and SVGAGI. The CDR3 consists of 14 residues. The CDR3 region has the DNA TGTGCCAGCAACCCACGGCAGGGAAGTGAAAAACTGTTTTTT. This translates into CASNPRQGSEKLFF.

V and J are TRBV19 and TRBJ2-5; TRBD2 matches at 8 bases. The CDR3 totals 15 residues. Germline CDR1 and CDR2: LNHDA and SQIVND (reference sequence). After removal of 3 bases from V and 2 bases from J, the junction contained 5 bases not matched to a gene. The CDR3 is CASSILAGPQETQYF. The DNA of the CDR3 is TGTGCCAGTAGTATCCTAGCGGGCCCACAAGAGACCCAGTACTTC.

V is TRBV4-3 and J is TRBJ2-2; 7 nucleotides match TRBD1. The V gene's germline CDR1 is LGHNA and CDR2 YSLEER. This CDR3 contains 19 residues. V lost 1 base to trimming and J lost 0 bases; unmatched junction nucleotides: 11. CDR3 sequence: CASSQVILGGQTNTGELFF. For the CDR3, the DNA is TGCGCCAGCAGCCAAGTCATTCTAGGGGGACAGACGAACACCGGGGAGCTGTTTTTT.

The chain couples TRBV5-1 to TRBJ2-7; 9 bases are a match to TRBD1. Germline assignment: CDR1 SGHRS and CDR2 YFSETQ. Trimming took 3 bases from V and 7 from J; bases not matched to a gene: 20. This CDR3 has 18 amino acids. DNA for the CDR3: TGCGCCAGCAGCTCTTCCGGTCCCGGGACAGGGAACCGGAGGGAGCAGTACTTC. This encodes CASSSSGPGTGNRREQYF.

The rearrangement joins TRBV6-2 or TRBV6-3 to TRBJ2-2; 9 positions match TRBD2. After removal of 0 bases from V and 3 bases from J, the junction contained 2 bases not matched to a gene. CDR1 MNHEY and CDR2 SVGEGT come from the germline V gene. The length of the CDR3 is 16 residues. The DNA of the CDR3 is TGTGCCAGCAGTTACTCCGCGGGGGGGTACACCGGGGAGCTGTTTTTT. This gives the protein CASSYSAGGYTGELFF.

V and J are TRBV29-1 and TRBJ1-1; D possibly corresponds to TRBD1 (5 bases). The germline V gene encodes CDR1 SQVTM and CDR2 ANQGSEA. Trimming shortened V by 1 base and J by 14 bases, and 14 bases separated the two germline ends. The CDR3 consists of 11 residues. DNA of the CDR3: TGCAGCGTTGAAGGGTTGGGGCATTACTTCTTT. This codes for CSVEGLGHYFF.

In DNA, the CDR3 is TGTGCCAGCAGTGAAAACACCAACACCGGGGAGCTGTTTTTT. Amino acids: CASSENTNTGELFF. V usage is TRBV6-1 and J usage is TRBJ2-2, with D uncertain. The CDR3 is 14 amino acids. CDR1 MNHNS and CDR2 SASEGT come from the germline V gene. Trimming removed 2 bases from V and 2 bases from J, with 6 bases in between.

The V gene is TRBV6-5, the J gene TRBJ1-1; TRBD1 aligns across 7 bases. The junction had 3 bases not matched to a gene; V was cut back by 10 bases and J by 1 base. Germline CDR1 and CDR2: MNHEY and SVGAGI. The CDR3 contains 12 residues. CDR3 coding DNA: TGTGCCACAAGGGGGCCGAACACTGAAGCTTTCTTT. This gives the protein CATRGPNTEAFF.

V usage is TRBV6-5 and J usage is TRBJ2-1, with a weak D call TRBD2 (6 bases). This CDR3 has 15 amino acids. Germline values: CDR1 MNHEY, CDR2 SVGAGI. V lost 5 bases to trimming and J lost 2 bases, with 13 bases between them. As DNA, the CDR3 is TGTGCCAGCAGTCGAACCGCGGGAACCTACAATGAGCAGTTCTTC. This codes for CASSRTAGTYNEQFF.

The genes are TRBV19 and TRBJ1-5, with D perhaps TRBD1 (5 bases). The V and J ends lost 6 bases and 4 bases respectively, with 13 bases between them. This CDR3 is built from 14 residues. Germline V gene sequence: CDR1 LNHDA, CDR2 SQIVND (reference sequence). CDR3 coding DNA: TGTGCCAGTAGCGCTATCGGGGGGAATCAGCCCCAGCATTTT. Translating it yields CASSAIGGNQPQHF.

J is TRBJ1-6 and V is TRBV7-6, with D possibly TRBD1 on 5 matching bases. V lost 3 bases and J 6 bases, leaving 9 bases between the germline ends. Germline CDR1 and CDR2: SGHVS and FNYEAQ. This CDR3 comprises 14 residues. The CDR3: CASSFRQGNSPLHF. The DNA of the CDR3 is TGTGCCAGCAGCTTTAGGCAGGGTAATTCACCCCTCCACTTT.

This chain links TRBV11-3 with TRBJ2-7; 8 nucleotides align to TRBD1. The CDR3 totals 15 residues. V dropped 5 bases and J dropped 7; count of bases not matched to a gene: 13. Germline values: CDR1 SGHNT, CDR2 YENEEA. In DNA form, the CDR3 reads TGTGCCAGCAGCCCAGGGGGCATCAGTCTAGGAGAGCAGTACTTC. Its protein product is CASSPGGISLGEQYF.

The J gene is TRBJ2-2, the V gene TRBV6-4; 7 bases are a match to TRBD1. Germline CDR1 reads MRHNA; CDR2 reads SNTAGT. The CDR3 length is 15 residues. Trimming at V came to 6 bases and at J to 0 bases, leaving 4 bases not matched to a gene. The CDR3: CASSAGTANTGELFF. In DNA form, the CDR3 reads TGTGCCAGCAGCGCCGGGACAGCGAACACCGGGGAGCTGTTTTTT.

The V call is TRBV6-6, the J call TRBJ2-2; 9 bases agree with TRBD1. V was clipped by 5 bases and J by 3 bases; unmatched bases: 4. The CDR3 totals 15 residues. Germline V gives CDR1 MNHNY, CDR2 SVGAGI (reference sequence). CDR3 sequence (DNA): TGTGCCAGCAGTCTAAGGACAGGGGACACCGGGGAGCTGTTTTTT. This sequence encodes CASSLRTGDTGELFF.

The rearrangement uses TRBV12-3 or TRBV12-4 and TRBJ2-7; no clear D gene. V gave up 0 bases and J gave up 7 bases, with 4 bases separating them. CDR3 length equals 11 residues. The CDR3 reads CASSLAREQYF. The CDR3 bases are TGTGCCAGCAGTTTAGCCCGTGAGCAGTACTTC.

The chain uses TRBV27 and TRBJ2-3, with TRBD2 identical over 8 bases. This CDR3 has 16 residues. Germline CDR1 MNHEY, CDR2 SMNVEV (reference sequence). After removal of 5 bases from V and 1 base from J, the junction contained 8 bases not matched to a gene. The CDR3 is CASSPLAGRGTDTQYF. The CDR3 DNA follows: TGTGCCAGCAGTCCTTTAGCGGGGAGGGGCACAGATACGCAGTATTTT.

This chain joins TRBV2 and TRBJ1-4; 7 nucleotides agree with TRBD1. The CDR3 runs to 13 residues. Losses at the gene ends were 6 bases for V and 8 bases for J; bases not matched to a gene: 6. Per the germline V gene, CDR1 is SNHLY and CDR2 is FYNNEI. The DNA for the CDR3 is TGTGCCAGCAGAGCAGGACAGGTGGAAAAACTGTTTTTT. It encodes CASRAGQVEKLFF.

The gene calls are TRBV7-8 and TRBJ2-7; 9 bases are shared with TRBD1. CDR3 length: 13 amino acids. The junction had 6 bases not matched to a gene; V was cut back by 6 bases and J by 6 bases. Germline V lookup: CDR1 SGHVS, CDR2 FQNEAQ. CDR3: CASRRDRGGEQYF. In nucleotides, the CDR3 is TGTGCCAGCAGACGAGACAGGGGGGGCGAGCAGTACTTC.

V gene TRBV6-5 combines with J gene TRBJ2-3; TRBD1 aligns across 11 bases. This CDR3 is 15 amino acids long. V trimming: 7 bases; J trimming: 3 bases; junction bases outside the gene matches: 6. Germline assignment: CDR1 MNHEY and CDR2 SVGAGI. CDR3 amino acids: CASTMDRGLTDTQYF. CDR3 bases: TGTGCCAGCACAATGGACAGGGGGCTAACAGATACGCAGTATTTT.

The V gene is TRBV6-1, the J gene TRBJ2-7, with TRBD1 matching over 10 bases. In germline, CDR1 is MNHNS, CDR2 SASEGT. With 6 bases clipped from V and 4 bases from J, the junction kept 6 bases outside the gene matches. This CDR3 is built from 14 residues. The CDR3 bases are TGTGCCAGCAGCCGGGACAGGGGTGAATACGAGCAGTACTTC. Its protein is CASSRDRGEYEQYF.

The CDR3 is CASSQDPSVPETQYF. The CDR3, as DNA: TGTGCCAGCAGCCAAGATCCCTCGGTCCCAGAGACCCAGTACTTC. V usage is TRBV3-1 (or the pseudogene TRBV3-2) and J usage is TRBJ2-5; the D is unclear. Trimming stripped 0 bases from V and 4 bases from J, with 12 bases between. The CDR3 runs 15 residues. Germline V gene data show CDR1 as LGHDT and CDR2 as YNNKEL (reference sequence).

The chain employs TRBV4-3 and TRBJ2-1; D is uncertain. This CDR3 is built from 17 residues. Trimming removed 0 bases at V and 3 bases at J, with 15 bases between. In germline, CDR1 is LGHNA, CDR2 YSLEER. This CDR3 is CASSQDLRPRVYNEQFF. CDR3 in DNA: TGCGCCAGCAGCCAAGATCTTCGACCACGGGTCTACAATGAGCAGTTCTTC.

The rearrangement links TRBV7-9 to TRBJ1-2; TRBD1 matches 7 bases. The V gene end was trimmed by 5 bases and the J gene end by 6 bases; junction bases not matched to a gene: 12. Germline lookup yields CDR1 SEHNR and CDR2 FQNEAQ (reference sequence). The CDR3 loop spans 15 amino acids. In DNA, the CDR3 is TGTGCCAGCAGCGCGGGACAGCCGAAAGTCGATGGCTACACCTTC. It translates to CASSAGQPKVDGYTF.

The rearrangement uses TRBV7-2 and TRBJ2-1, with 8 bases identical to TRBD1. The junction had 5 bases not matched to a gene; V was cut back by 0 bases and J by 7 bases. From germline, CDR1 is SGHTA and CDR2 FQGNSA. The CDR3 loop spans 15 amino acids. As DNA, the CDR3 is TGTGCCAGCAGCTTAGCTGGGACAGGTTGGAATGAGCAGTTCTTC. This translates into CASSLAGTGWNEQFF.